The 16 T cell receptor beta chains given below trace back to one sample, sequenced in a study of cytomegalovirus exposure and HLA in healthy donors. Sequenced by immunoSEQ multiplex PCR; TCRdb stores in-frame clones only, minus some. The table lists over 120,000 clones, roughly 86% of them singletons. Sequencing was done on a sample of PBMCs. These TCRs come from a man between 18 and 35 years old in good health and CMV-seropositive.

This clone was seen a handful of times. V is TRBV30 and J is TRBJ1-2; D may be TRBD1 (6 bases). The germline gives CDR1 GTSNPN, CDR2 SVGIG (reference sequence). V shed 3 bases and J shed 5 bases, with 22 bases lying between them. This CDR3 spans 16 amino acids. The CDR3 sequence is CAWSADIVTGPYGYTF. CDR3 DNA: TGTGCCTGGAGCGCGGATATTGTGACAGGCCCTTATGGCTACACCTTC.

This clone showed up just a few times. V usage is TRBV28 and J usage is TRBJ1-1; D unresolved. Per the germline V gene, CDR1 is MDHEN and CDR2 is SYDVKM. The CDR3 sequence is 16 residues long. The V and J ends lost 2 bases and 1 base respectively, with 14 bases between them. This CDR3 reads CASSLPLGDQNTEAFF. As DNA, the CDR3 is TGTGCCAGCAGTTTACCACTAGGAGATCAGAACACTGAAGCTTTCTTT.

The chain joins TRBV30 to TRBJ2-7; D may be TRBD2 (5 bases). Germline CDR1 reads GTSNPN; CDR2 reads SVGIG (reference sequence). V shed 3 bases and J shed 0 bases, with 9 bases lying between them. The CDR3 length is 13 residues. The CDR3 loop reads CAWRGRDSYEQYF. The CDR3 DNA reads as TGTGCCTGGAGAGGTCGGGACTCCTACGAGCAGTACTTC.

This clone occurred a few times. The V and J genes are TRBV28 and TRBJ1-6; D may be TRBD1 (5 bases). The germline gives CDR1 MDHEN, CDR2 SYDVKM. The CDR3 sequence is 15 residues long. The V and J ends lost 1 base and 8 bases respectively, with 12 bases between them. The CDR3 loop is CASSLSDTRHSPLHF. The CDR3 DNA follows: TGTGCCAGCAGTTTATCGGACACCCGACATTCACCCCTCCACTTT.

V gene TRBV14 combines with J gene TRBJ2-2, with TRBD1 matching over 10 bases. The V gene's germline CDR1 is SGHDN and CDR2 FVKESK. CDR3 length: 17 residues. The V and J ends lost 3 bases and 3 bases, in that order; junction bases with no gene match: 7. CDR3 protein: CASSHGTGAFYTGELFF. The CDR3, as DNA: TGTGCCAGCAGCCATGGGACAGGGGCATTTTACACCGGGGAGCTGTTTTTT.

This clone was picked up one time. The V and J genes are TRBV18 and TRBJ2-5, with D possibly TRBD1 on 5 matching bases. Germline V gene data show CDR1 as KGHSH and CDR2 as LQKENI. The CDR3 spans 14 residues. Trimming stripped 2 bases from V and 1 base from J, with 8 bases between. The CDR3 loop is CASSPGQGQETQYF. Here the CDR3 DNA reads TGTGCCAGCTCACCAGGGCAGGGCCAAGAGACCCAGTACTTC.

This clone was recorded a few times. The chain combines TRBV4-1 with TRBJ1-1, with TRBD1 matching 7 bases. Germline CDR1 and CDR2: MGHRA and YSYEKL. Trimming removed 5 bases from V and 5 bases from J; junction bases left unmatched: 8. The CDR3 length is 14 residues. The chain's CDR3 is CASSGSRDSTEAFF. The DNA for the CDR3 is TGCGCCAGCAGCGGGAGTCGGGACAGTACTGAAGCTTTCTTT.

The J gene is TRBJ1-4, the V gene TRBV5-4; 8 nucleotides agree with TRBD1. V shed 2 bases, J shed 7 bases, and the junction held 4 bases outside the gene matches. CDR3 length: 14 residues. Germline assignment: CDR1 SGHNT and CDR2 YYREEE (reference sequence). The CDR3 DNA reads TGTGCCAGCAGCTTCGACAGGGGAAGTGAAAAACTGTTTTTT. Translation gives CASSFDRGSEKLFF.

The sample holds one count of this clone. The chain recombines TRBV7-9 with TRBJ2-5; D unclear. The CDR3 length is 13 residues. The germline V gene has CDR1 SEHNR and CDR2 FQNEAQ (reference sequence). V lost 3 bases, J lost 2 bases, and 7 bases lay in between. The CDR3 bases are TGTGCCAGCAGCTTCGGGTCTCAAGAGACCCAGTACTTC. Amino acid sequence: CASSFGSQETQYF.

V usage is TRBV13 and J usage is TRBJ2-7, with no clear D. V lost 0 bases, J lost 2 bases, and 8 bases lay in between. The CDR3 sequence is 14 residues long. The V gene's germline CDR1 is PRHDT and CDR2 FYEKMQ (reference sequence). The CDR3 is CASSLGGSTYEQYF. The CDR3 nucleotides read TGTGCCAGCAGCTTAGGCGGTAGCACCTACGAGCAGTACTTC.

Written as DNA, the CDR3 is TGTGCCAGCAGTGATGTCACAGTTAATCAGCCCCAGCATTTT. Protein product: CASSDVTVNQPQHF. The chain links TRBV2 to TRBJ1-5; D unresolved. Trimming took off 3 bases at V and 4 bases at J, with 10 bases between the two ends. In germline, CDR1 is SNHLY, CDR2 FYNNEI. The CDR3 contains 14 residues.

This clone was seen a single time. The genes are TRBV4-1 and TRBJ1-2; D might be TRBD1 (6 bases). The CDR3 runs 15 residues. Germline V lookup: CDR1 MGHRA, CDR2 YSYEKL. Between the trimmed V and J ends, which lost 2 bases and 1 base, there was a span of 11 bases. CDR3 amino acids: CASSQPGQNNYGYTF. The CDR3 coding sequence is TGCGCCAGCAGCCAACCTGGACAGAATAACTATGGCTACACCTTC.

The CDR3, as DNA: TGTGCCAGCAGACAGGGCAGCGAGCAGTACTTC. Protein: CASRQGSEQYF. The genes are TRBV14 and TRBJ2-7; D might be TRBD1 (6 bases). Trimming pared 6 bases from V and 6 bases from J, leaving 9 bases between. CDR3 length: 11 residues. CDR1 and CDR2 from the germline V gene are SGHDN and FVKESK. The full variable domain, completed using reference TRBV14 and TRBJ2-7, is EAGVTQFPSHSVIEKGQTVTLRCDPISGHDNLYWYRRVMGKEIKFLLHFVKESKQDESGMPNNRFLAERTGGTYSTLKVQPAELEDSGVYFCASRQGSEQYFGPGTRLTVT.

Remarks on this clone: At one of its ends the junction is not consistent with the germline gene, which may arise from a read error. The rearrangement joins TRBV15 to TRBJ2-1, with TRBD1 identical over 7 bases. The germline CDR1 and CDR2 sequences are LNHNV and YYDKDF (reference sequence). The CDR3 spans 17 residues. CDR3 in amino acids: CATSGDRDLWVGNEQFF. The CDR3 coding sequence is TGTGCCACCAGCGGAGACAGGGATTTATGGGTGGGTAATGAGCAGTTCTTC.

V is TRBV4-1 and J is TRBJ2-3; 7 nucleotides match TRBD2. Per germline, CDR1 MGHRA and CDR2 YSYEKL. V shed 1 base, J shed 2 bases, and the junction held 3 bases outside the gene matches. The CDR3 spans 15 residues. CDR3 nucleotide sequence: TGCGCCAGCAGCCAAGGTGGACTAGACACAGATACGCAGTATTTT. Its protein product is CASSQGGLDTDTQYF.

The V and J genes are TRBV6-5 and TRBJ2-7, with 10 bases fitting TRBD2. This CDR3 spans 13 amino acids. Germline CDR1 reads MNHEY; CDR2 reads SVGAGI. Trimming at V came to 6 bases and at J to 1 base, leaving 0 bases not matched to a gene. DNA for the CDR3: TGTGCCAGCAGGACTAGCGGGTCCTACGAGCAGTACTTC. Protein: CASRTSGSYEQYF.